A selection of T cell receptor beta chains follows, all from one sample in a study of T-cell reconstitution after alpha-beta-depleted transplantation in children. Each CDR3 protein gets one entry after TCRdb re-called the PCR reads with MiXCR. The repertoire holds roughly 180,000 distinct CDR3 sequences, with approximately 10% as singletons. Source: PBMCs, taken before TCRalphabeta/CD19-depleted stem cell transplant. The receptors stem from a boy under 10 years old with acute myeloid leukemia, due to receive a stem cell transplant. Both conserved end residues are part of each CDR3. A D gene is named only where the DNA matches it firmly. Some rows have no size entry. The others give once, few or many, or a class for an expanded clone.

v_call	j_call	clone_size	cdr3_length	d_call	cdr3_nt	cdr3_aa
TRBV15	TRBJ1-2	many	18	TRBD1	TGTGCCACCAGCAAGCTTGGGACAGGGATCTCGGCTTCTACCGGCTACACCTTC	CATSKLGTGISASTGYTF
TRBV27	TRBJ1-1	many	13	NA	TGTGCCAGCAGTTTAAAACAGGGTACTGAAGCTTTCTTT	CASSLKQGTEAFF
TRBV4-1	TRBJ1-1	many	14	NA	TGCGCCAGCAGCCAAGATACAGGGAACACTGAAGCTTTCTTT	CASSQDTGNTEAFF
TRBV6-1	TRBJ1-1	many	14	NA	TGTGCCAGCAGTCCATACTGGGGGGAAACTGAAGCTTTCTTT	CASSPYWGETEAFF
TRBV20-1	TRBJ1-2	few	12	NA	TGCAGTGCTAGAGGGGGGGAGTATGGCTACACCTTC	CSARGGEYGYTF
TRBV7-3	TRBJ1-2	many	14	NA	TGTGCCAGCAGCCCCAATCAGGGGCCGAGCGGCTACACCTTC	CASSPNQGPSGYTF
TRBV21-1	TRBJ2-2	many	16	NA	TGTGCCAGCAGCAATTTTGGGACAGGAGGCACCGGGGAGCTGTTTTTT	CASSNFGTGGTGELFF
TRBV19	TRBJ2-7	NA	14	NA	TGTGCCAGTAGTATTCAGGGGCGAGGCTACGAGCAGTACTTC	CASSIQGRGYEQYF
TRBV29-1	TRBJ1-2	many	16	NA	TGCAGCGTTGAAGCTCAGGGCCGTTCCCTCAGCTATGGCTACACCTTC	CSVEAQGRSLSYGYTF
TRBV20-1	TRBJ2-3	many	13	NA	TGCAGTGCTCGGGACAATGGGGCAGATACGCAGTATTTT	CSARDNGADTQYF
TRBV4-2	TRBJ2-5	many	15	TRBD2	TGTGCCAGCAGCCCGCGGACTAGCGGGGAAGAGACCCAGTACTTC	CASSPRTSGEETQYF
TRBV7-3	TRBJ2-1	many	15	NA	TGTGCCAGCAGCTTCGGATCAAGCTCCTACAATGAGCAGTTCTTC	CASSFGSSSYNEQFF
TRBV3-1	TRBJ1-1	NA	12	NA	TGTGCCAGCAGCCAAGATTATGTCCGAGCTTTCTTT	CASSQDYVRAFF
TRBV6-6	TRBJ2-2	many	12	NA	TGTGCCAGCACCTCCCGCCCCGGGGAGCTGTTTTTT	CASTSRPGELFF
TRBV6-1	TRBJ1-1	many	13	NA	TGTGCCAGCAGTGACAGGGCGAACACTGAAGCTTTCTTT	CASSDRANTEAFF
TRBV5-6	TRBJ2-7	NA	14	NA	TGTGCCAGCAGCCCCGGGCAGCTCTCCTACGAGCAGTACTTC	CASSPGQLSYEQYF
TRBV7-9	TRBJ2-5	many	14	NA	TGTGCCAGCAGCCCGAATTGGGGCCAAGAGACCCAGTACTTC	CASSPNWGQETQYF
TRBV5-1	TRBJ2-3	many	14	TRBD1	TGCGCCAGCAGCTTGGCCCAGGGGGATGATACGCAGTATTTT	CASSLAQGDDTQYF
TRBV7-9	TRBJ2-3	many	16	NA	TGTGCCAGCAGCTACCCCGGAGGGGAATACACAGATACGCAGTATTTT	CASSYPGGEYTDTQYF
TRBV5-1	TRBJ2-3	many	14	NA	TGCGCCAGCAGCTTGTCCTTTAGCACAGATACGCAGTATTTT	CASSLSFSTDTQYF
TRBV6-5	TRBJ2-7	many	15	NA	TGTGCCAGCAGTTACTTCCAGGGGAGCTCCTACGAGCAGTACTTC	CASSYFQGSSYEQYF
TRBV3-1	TRBJ2-3	NA	15	NA	TGTGCCTCCAGCCAAGATCCGGGCAGCACAGATACGCAGTATTTT	CASSQDPGSTDTQYF
TRBV7-7	TRBJ2-1	NA	16	NA	TGTGCCAGCAGCTCCGGGAGCGGCGGCTCCTACAATGAGCAGTTCTTC	CASSSGSGGSYNEQFF
TRBV12-3/TRBV12-4	TRBJ2-1	many	14	TRBD2	TGTGCCAGCAGGAGGACTAGCGCCAACAATGAGCAGTTCTTC	CASRRTSANNEQFF
TRBV7-9	TRBJ1-1	many	11	NA	TGTGCCAGCAGCTTACTCACTGAAGCTTTCTTT	CASSLLTEAFF
TRBV3-1	TRBJ1-1	many	15	TRBD1	TGTGCCAGCAGCCAAGATGGGGACAGGGGTACTGAAGCTTTCTTT	CASSQDGDRGTEAFF
TRBV11-2	TRBJ1-6	many	15	NA	TGTGCCAGCAGCTTTGCAGGGTACCTCGAGTCACCCCTCCACTTT	CASSFAGYLESPLHF
TRBV30	TRBJ1-2	many	13	NA	TGTGCCTGGAAGATGGGATTCGACTATGGCTACACCTTC	CAWKMGFDYGYTF
TRBV20-1	TRBJ2-1	many	11	NA	TGCAGTGCCGGAGCGGACAATGAGCAGTTCTTC	CSAGADNEQFF
TRBV27	TRBJ2-1	many	14	NA	TGTGCCAGCAGTTTATTGGGGGGTTCGAATGAGCAGTTCTTC	CASSLLGGSNEQFF
TRBV5-1	TRBJ1-3	many	14	NA	TGCGCCAGCAGCCTGGACAGCTCTGGAAACACCATATATTTT	CASSLDSSGNTIYF
TRBV6-2/TRBV6-3	TRBJ1-1	many	14	NA	TGTGCCAGCAGTTACGCCAGTCTTAACACTGAAGCTTTCTTT	CASSYASLNTEAFF
TRBV20-1	TRBJ1-5	many	14	NA	TGCAGTGCTAGTCTGGGACCTATCAATCAGCCCCAGCATTTT	CSASLGPINQPQHF